This T cell receptor (beta chain) was documented in a study of shared clonotypes between healthy human individuals. Study-wide results and limits: Naive CD4 clonotypes overlapped across several donors at approximately 4.5%. With few donors, the genetic and exposure-history diversity represented was limited.

Germline CDR1 SEHNR, CDR2 FQNEAQ (reference sequence). Trimming cost V 3 bases and J 8 bases, with 11 bases left between them. The length of the CDR3 is 13 residues. With regard to this clone: The antigen remains undetermined.

There were no recent acute infections or vaccinations among the donors, who were healthy HIV-negative adults. Data came from immunoSEQ multiplex PCR; TCRdb stores just in-frame clones and leaves some out. The sample has around 2.3 million clones; approximately 95% are singletons. The sequence was obtained from a man between 18 and 35 years old in good health. The gene calls are TRBV7-9 and TRBJ2-1; D is ambiguous. Sequencing was performed on naive CD4+ T cells sorted from blood. As for subset: CD45RA+ positively selected. This chain's CDR3 is CASSFRTAHEQFF. CDR3 in DNA: TGTGCCAGCAGCTTCCGGACGGCGCATGAGCAGTTCTTC.